The rows below give T cell receptor beta chains drawn from one sample of a study of T cell repertoires in cytomegalovirus infection. These TCRs are of unknown antigen specificity. TCRdb itself ran the reads through MiXCR, one entry per CDR3 protein. Here the sample spans a few hundred thousand distinct CDR3 sequences, just under 25% being singletons. The sequenced sample was cultured PBMCs, obtained from culture after CMV antigen stimulation. The receptors here all came from a human donor in good health (CMV status not recorded). Some clones in this sample may be carry-over from other donors' samples. Each CDR3 is given with its conserved first and last residue. The D gene is left open where the match is weak. Clone size, where shown, is once, few, many, or a class for clones that have expanded.

J gene | clone size | D gene | V gene | CDR3 DNA | CDR3 protein
TRBJ1-2 | . | . | TRBV28 | TGTGCCAGCCTCCGGACAACTGCTAACTATGGCTACACCTTC | CASLRTTANYGYTF
TRBJ2-4 | many | . | TRBV7-2 | TGTGCCAGCAGCTTAGTATCTAGGCTGGCCAAAAACATTCAGTACTTC | CASSLVSRLAKNIQYF
TRBJ2-2 | . | . | TRBV19 | TGTGCCAGTAGTATTATAGCCGGGAGACGTGGCACCGGGGAGCTGTTTTTT | CASSIIAGRRGTGELFF
TRBJ2-3 | . | . | TRBV29-1 | TGCAGCGTTGCAGGTCGGAGCACAGATACGCAGTATTTT | CSVAGRSTDTQYF
TRBJ2-5 | . | . | TRBV4-1 | TGCGCCAGCAGCCAAGATAACAGGCCACGGACCCAGTACTTC | CASSQDNRPRTQYF
TRBJ2-3 | many | TRBD1 | TRBV7-2 | TGTGCCAGCAGCTTATGGGGACAGGGTCAAGATACGCAGTATTTT | CASSLWGQGQDTQYF
TRBJ2-1 | . | TRBD2 | TRBV11-2 | TGTGCCAGCAGCTTAGTGGGTAGCGGGCCCAATGAGCAGTTCTTC | CASSLVGSGPNEQFF
TRBJ2-1 | . | . | TRBV29-1 | TGCAGCGTTGAAGATCGCGGGTACAATGAGCAGTTCTTC | CSVEDRGYNEQFF
TRBJ1-4 | . | TRBD1 | TRBV14 | TGTGCCAGCAGCCAAGATGTAGGGGGCCTTGGAAAACTGTTTTTT | CASSQDVGGLGKLFF
TRBJ1-1 | few | . | TRBV6-5 | TGTGCCAGCAGTTACTCGAAAGCTTCAGGGAAAACTGAAGCTTTCTTT | CASSYSKASGKTEAFF
TRBJ2-4 | . | . | TRBV6-5 | TGTGCCAGCAGTCCGATGAGGTTGGCGGCCAAAAACATTCAGTACTTC | CASSPMRLAAKNIQYF
TRBJ2-3 | . | TRBD2 | TRBV12-3/TRBV12-4 | TGTGCCAGCAGTATAAGCGGGATTACTACAGATACGCAGTATTTT | CASSISGITTDTQYF
TRBJ1-6 | few | . | TRBV28 | TGTGCCAGCACAGCCGTCTCCTATAATTCACCCCTCCACTTT | CASTAVSYNSPLHF
TRBJ2-1 | . | . | TRBV9 | TGTGCCAGCAGCGCACGACCACAGGGTCACTCCAATGAGCAGTTCTTC | CASSARPQGHSNEQFF
TRBJ2-1 | many | . | TRBV7-2 | TGTGCCAGCAGCTTATGGTCTGGAGGCGAGCAGTTCTTC | CASSLWSGGEQFF
TRBJ1-2 | many | TRBD1 | TRBV7-2 | TGTGCCAGCAGCTTAGACCTCGGCAGGGGGAACGGCTACACCTTC | CASSLDLGRGNGYTF
TRBJ1-2 | . | . | TRBV20-1 | TGCAGTGCCAGAGAAGGGGGAGGGTATGGCTACACCTTC | CSAREGGGYGYTF
TRBJ1-4 | . | . | TRBV4-3 | TGCGCCAGCAGCCACGCCGCGTCGGATGAAAAACTGTTTTTT | CASSHAASDEKLFF
TRBJ2-3 | many | . | TRBV5-1 | TGCGCCAGCAGCTTGAGAGGACAGCCCACAGATACGCAGTATTTT | CASSLRGQPTDTQYF
TRBJ2-3 | . | TRBD2 | TRBV20-1 | TGCAGTGCTTCCCTAGCGGGAGGGGGCACAGATACGCAGTATTTT | CSASLAGGGTDTQYF
TRBJ2-5 | . | TRBD1 | TRBV6-2/TRBV6-3 | TGTGCCAGCAGTGACTCAGGGGGCGACGAAGAGACCCAGTACTTC | CASSDSGGDEETQYF
TRBJ1-1 | . | TRBD1 | TRBV6-2/TRBV6-3 | TGTGCCAGCAGTCAAGGAGGGGGCAAAGCTTTCTTT | CASSQGGGKAFF
TRBJ2-3 | . | . | TRBV11-2 | TGTGCCAGCAGCTTAGATGGGGTGCGGAGCACAGATACGCAGTATTTT | CASSLDGVRSTDTQYF
TRBJ2-1 | many | . | TRBV7-2 | TGTGCCAGCAGCTTATACGCGTATGAGCAGTTCTTC | CASSLYAYEQFF
TRBJ2-1 | many | TRBD2 | TRBV7-9 | TGTGCCAGCACCAGACTAGCGGGGCAGCATTACAATGAGCAGTTCTTC | CASTRLAGQHYNEQFF
TRBJ2-1 | many | TRBD2 | TRBV20-1 | TGCAGTGCGTTTGGCCTACCTAGCGGGAGTAACAATGAGCAGTTCTTC | CSAFGLPSGSNNEQFF
TRBJ1-1 | . | TRBD1 | TRBV5-4 | TGTGCCGGGCGACAGGGGCGAGACACTGAAGCTTTCTTT | CAGRQGRDTEAFF
TRBJ1-2 | . | . | TRBV27 | TGTGCCAGCAGTTTACAGGGGAGAGGTGGCTACACCTTC | CASSLQGRGGYTF
TRBJ2-2 | few | . | TRBV7-9 | TGTGCCAGCAGCTTACTACAGGTTTCCGGGGAGCTGTTTTTT | CASSLLQVSGELFF
TRBJ2-1 | . | . | TRBV7-9 | TGTGCCAGCAGCCGTACCATTACCCCGACTAGTACTGAGCAGTTCTTC | CASSRTITPTSTEQFF
TRBJ2-3 | many | TRBD2 | TRBV4-2 | TGTGCCAGCAGCCAAGATCCTAGCGGGAGCGTCACAGATACGCAGTATTTT | CASSQDPSGSVTDTQYF
TRBJ2-1 | many | . | TRBV6-2/TRBV6-3 | TGTGCCAGCAGCCTTCTTCTCGGATCCTCCTACAATGAGCAGTTCTTC | CASSLLLGSSYNEQFF
TRBJ2-1 | . | TRBD2 | TRBV2 | TGTGCCAGCAGGCTGGGACTAGCGGAATACAATGAGCAGTTCTTC | CASRLGLAEYNEQFF
TRBJ2-1 | . | . | TRBV20-1 | TGCAGTGCTAGAGCCCCTTCAGCACACTCGTTCTTC | CSARAPSAHSFF
TRBJ1-5 | many | . | TRBV6-2/TRBV6-3 | TGTGCCACCCAAAGGTGGGTGAGACAGCCCCAGCATTTT | CATQRWVRQPQHF
TRBJ2-3 | . | TRBD2 | TRBV24-1 | TGTGCCACCAGTCCCTCGGGACTAGCGGGAGACACAGATACGCAGTATTTT | CATSPSGLAGDTDTQYF
TRBJ2-3 | . | TRBD1 | TRBV5-1 | TGCGCCAGCAGCTTGGACCCACTGCGACAGGGCGGAACAGATACGCAGTATTTT | CASSLDPLRQGGTDTQYF
TRBJ2-7 | . | . | TRBV6-2/TRBV6-3 | TGTGCCAGCAACCAATACCCCTCCTACGAGCAGTACTTC | CASNQYPSYEQYF
TRBJ1-2 | many | . | TRBV7-6 | TGTGCCAGCAGCTTAGCGGGAGGGATTCCCGATGGCTACACCTTC | CASSLAGGIPDGYTF
TRBJ2-3 | few | TRBD2 | TRBV9 | TGTGCCAGCAGCGGCAGACTAGCGGGAGGTAACCCAGATACGCAGTATTTT | CASSGRLAGGNPDTQYF
TRBJ2-7 | many | TRBD2 | TRBV7-8 | TGTGCCAGCAGTAGCCGACTAGCTGAATCCGAGCAGTACTTC | CASSSRLAESEQYF
TRBJ2-7 | . | . | TRBV28 | TGTGCCAGCAGTTTAACGTGGGACTACGAGCAGTACTTC | CASSLTWDYEQYF
TRBJ1-4 | many | . | TRBV7-2 | TGTGCCAGCAGTCCATGGGACGGTAATGAAAAACTGTTTTTT | CASSPWDGNEKLFF
TRBJ2-7 | few | . | TRBV28 | TGTGCCAGCGGGTCGGGCCACAACTCCTACGAGCAGTACTTC | CASGSGHNSYEQYF
TRBJ2-1 | . | TRBD2 | TRBV4-1 | TGCGCCAGCAACCCAAAAGCGGGAGGGACTAAAAGTTCCTACAATGAGCAGTTCTTC | CASNPKAGGTKSSYNEQFF
TRBJ1-5 | . | . | TRBV19 | TGTGCCAGTAGTAGTGGGGGGCGCGGATTTCAGCCCCAGCATTTT | CASSSGGRGFQPQHF
TRBJ1-2 | . | . | TRBV2 | TGTGCCAGCAGCCAAGTCTATGGCTACACCTTC | CASSQVYGYTF
TRBJ2-3 | . | . | TRBV7-2 | TGTGCCAGCAGCTTAGCGCGACTAGGTGGCACAGATACGCAGTATTTT | CASSLARLGGTDTQYF
TRBJ1-2 | . | TRBD1 | TRBV6-2/TRBV6-3 | TGTGCCAGCAGTACGGGGGACAGGCCATTTAACTATGGCTACACCTTC | CASSTGDRPFNYGYTF
TRBJ2-2 | . | . | TRBV2 | TGTGCCAGCGCTCGTTTAGCCGGGGAGCTGTTTTTT | CASARLAGELFF
TRBJ2-3 | few | . | TRBV28 | TGTGCCAGCAGTTTACCCCCACCTCGCACAGATACGCAGTATTTT | CASSLPPPRTDTQYF
TRBJ2-1 | . | . | TRBV3-1 | TGTGCCAGCAGCCAAGAAGGCCTAGGGGGCAATGAGCAGTTCTTC | CASSQEGLGGNEQFF